Each of the 15 T cell receptor beta chains below was sequenced from the same sample in a study of T cell responses to AZD1222 COVID-19 vaccine. Sequenced by immunoSEQ multiplex PCR; TCRdb stores in-frame clones only, minus some. The table has around 100,000 clones, around nine tenths seen once. The source was peripheral blood, collected on day 0 of AZD1222 vaccination. The origin of the receptors is an adult in good health.

The chain employs TRBV7-2 and TRBJ1-1; D uncertain. Germline V gene sequence: CDR1 SGHTA, CDR2 FQGNSA. The CDR3 is 15 amino acids. Trimming removed 5 bases from V and 1 base from J, with 14 bases in between. As DNA, the CDR3 is TGTGCCAGCAGCCGGACTCCGACGGGGAACACTGAAGCTTTCTTT. Translation: CASSRTPTGNTEAFF.

The gene calls are TRBV3-1 (or the pseudogene TRBV3-2) and TRBJ2-2; no firm D call. The germline CDR1 and CDR2 sequences are LGHDT and YNNKEL (reference sequence). This CDR3 is built from 13 residues. Trimming cost V 4 bases and J 1 base, with 4 bases left between them. CDR3 DNA: TGTGCCAGCAGCCCATTGAACACCGGGGAGCTGTTTTTT. It encodes CASSPLNTGELFF.

The chain joins TRBV10-3 to TRBJ2-5; TRBD2 aligns across 9 bases. V was pared by 3 bases and J by 1 base, with 6 bases of the junction left unmatched. Germline CDR1 and CDR2: ENHRY and SYGVKD. This CDR3 contains 16 residues. This chain's CDR3 is CAISEEGGRGQETQYF. The CDR3 DNA sequence: TGTGCCATCAGTGAAGAGGGCGGGAGGGGCCAAGAGACCCAGTACTTC.

This chain connects TRBV6-5 to TRBJ1-1; TRBD1 matches at 7 bases. The V segment lost 2 bases and the J segment 7 bases; nucleotides outside the gene matches: 7. Germline CDR1 reads MNHEY; CDR2 reads SVGAGI. The CDR3 loop spans 14 amino acids. CDR3 sequence reads: CASSYLQGYGEAFF. The CDR3 nucleotides are TGTGCCAGCAGTTACCTACAGGGGTACGGTGAAGCTTTCTTT.

This rearrangement joins TRBV19 to TRBJ2-7; 9 positions match TRBD2. Germline V gene lookup returns CDR1 LNHDA and CDR2 SQIVND (reference sequence). CDR3 size: 14 residues. Germline trimming cut 5 bases from V and 2 bases from J; bases unmatched to any gene: 4. CDR3 sequence (DNA): TGTGCCAGTAGTTTGCTAGCGGGGACCTACGAGCAGTACTTC. It translates to CASSLLAGTYEQYF. Variable domain in full (rest from reference TRBV19 and TRBJ2-7): DGGITQSPKYLFRKEGQNVTLSCEQNLNHDAMYWYRQDPGQGLRLIYYSQIVNDFQKGDIAEGYSVSREKKESFPLTVTSAQKNPTAFYLCASSLLAGTYEQYFGPGTRLTVT.

This chain connects TRBV4-1 to TRBJ1-4, with 9 bases that match TRBD1. Trimming cost V 0 bases and J 8 bases; bases outside gene matches: 7. Germline values: CDR1 MGHRA, CDR2 YSYEKL. The CDR3 has 16 amino acids. The CDR3 DNA sequence: TGCGCCAGCAGCCAAGAGGCCGGGACAGGGAGGGAAAAACTGTTTTTT. This gives the protein CASSQEAGTGREKLFF.

J is TRBJ1-5 and V is TRBV29-1; D is unclear. Germline CDR1 reads SQVTM; CDR2 reads ANQGSEA. V gave up 4 bases and J gave up 7 bases, with 11 bases separating them. This CDR3 contains 12 residues. The CDR3 DNA is TGCAGCGTTGTAGACGGGAACCAGCCCCAGCATTTT. It yields the protein CSVVDGNQPQHF.

This rearrangement joins TRBV27 to TRBJ1-6, with a tentative D call TRBD1 (5 bases). The germline gives CDR1 MNHEY, CDR2 SMNVEV (reference sequence). The ends were cut back, 5 bases at V and 9 bases at J, with 14 bases in the middle. This CDR3 comprises 14 residues. CDR3 residues: CASSRRDFSSPLHF. In nucleotides, the CDR3 is TGTGCCAGCAGTCGGCGGGACTTCAGTTCACCCCTCCACTTT.

The CDR3 DNA reads as TGTGCCAGCTCACCCGGGCCCTTGCAAGGGTCCGAGCAGTACTTC. This codes for CASSPGPLQGSEQYF. The chain has TRBV18 and TRBJ2-7; the D is unclear. CDR3 length: 15 residues. The V end lost 3 bases, the J end lost 6 bases, and 18 bases lay between the germline ends. Germline CDR1 reads KGHSH; CDR2 reads LQKENI.

This chain uses TRBV6-5 with TRBJ1-3; D perhaps matches TRBD1 (5 bases). CDR1 and CDR2 from the germline V gene are MNHEY and SVGAGI. The CDR3 is 16 amino acids. Trimming took off 4 bases at V and 3 bases at J, with 16 bases between the two ends. The CDR3 nucleotides read TGTGCCAGCAGTTCCCCGGGAGGGACGAATGGAAACACCATATATTTT. This codes for CASSSPGGTNGNTIYF.

As DNA, the CDR3 is TGTGCCAGCAGCTTAGTTATGAACACTGAAGCTTTCTTT. It encodes CASSLVMNTEAFF. The rearrangement joins TRBV11-3 to TRBJ1-1, with D unresolved. Germline values: CDR1 SGHNT, CDR2 YENEEA. Trimming stripped 1 base from V and 0 bases from J, with 3 bases between. This CDR3 region has 13 residues. Variable domain in full (rest from reference TRBV11-3 and TRBJ1-1): EAGVVQSPRYKIIEKKQPVAFWCNPISGHNTLYWYLQNLGQGPELLIRYENEEAVDDSQLPKDRFSAERLKGVDSTLKIQPAELGDSAVYLCASSLVMNTEAFFGQGTRLTVV.

The rearrangement links TRBV29-1 to TRBJ2-2; D uncertain. Trimming stripped 3 bases from V and 3 bases from J, with 5 bases between. Germline V CDR1 and CDR2: SQVTM, ANQGSEA. The CDR3 covers 12 residues. The DNA for the CDR3 is TGCAGCGTTGATCGAGACACCGGGGAGCTGTTTTTT. Amino acid sequence: CSVDRDTGELFF.

The rearrangement links TRBV5-1 to TRBJ2-5; weak D call: TRBD2 (6 bases). From germline, CDR1 is SGHRS and CDR2 YFSETQ. The CDR3 has 16 amino acids. Trimming pared 0 bases from V and 4 bases from J, leaving 16 bases between. In DNA form, the CDR3 reads TGCGCCAGCAGCTTGGGGGACGGAGGGTACGGAGAGACCCAGTACTTC. Amino acid sequence: CASSLGDGGYGETQYF.

This clone has a handful of counts. The chain carries TRBV11-3 and TRBJ2-2; D remains unclear. The CDR3 totals 15 residues. Germline values: CDR1 SGHNT, CDR2 YENEEA. Trimming removed 7 bases at V and 6 bases at J, with 18 bases between. This CDR3 reads CASIPGPDSAGELFF. In nucleotides, the CDR3 is TGTGCCAGCATCCCGGGCCCCGACTCCGCCGGGGAGCTGTTTTTT.

The chain combines TRBV30 with TRBJ1-1, with 7 positions matching TRBD1. The germline gives CDR1 GTSNPN, CDR2 SVGIG (reference sequence). V was clipped by 1 base and J by 4 bases; unmatched bases: 0. The CDR3 is made up of 12 amino acids. Written as DNA, the CDR3 is TGTGCCTGGAGTGCAGGGGGCACTGAAGCTTTCTTT. Its protein is CAWSAGGTEAFF.